This entry lists 22 T cell receptor beta chains sequenced from one sample in a study of molecular identifiers for immune sequencing clone quantification. Each CDR3 protein is one row after TCRdb ran MiXCR on the PCR reads. The table includes around 480,000 distinct CDR3 sequences, less than 30% detected once. Sequencing was carried out using naive CD8+ T cells from blood, with Jurkat cell RNA spiked in. Subset reported: FACS-sorted CD8+CD4-CCR7+CD45RA+ naive T cells. These TCRs come from a human donor in good health. Some libraries in this study had Jurkat cell RNA spiked in.

This clonotype showed up just a few times. This chain connects TRBV7-9 to TRBJ2-7; D might be TRBD1 (6 bases). This CDR3 has 16 residues. Germline CDR1 is SEHNR and CDR2 is FQNEAQ (reference sequence). Trimming removed 5 bases at V and 0 bases at J, with 17 bases between. CDR3 region: CASSPNTGNSSYEQYF. DNA of the CDR3: TGTGCCAGCAGCCCAAACACAGGGAATAGCTCCTACGAGCAGTACTTC.

The table lists this clonotype with many counts. The chain carries TRBV29-1 and TRBJ2-2, with 8 bases matching TRBD1. The ends lost 3 bases at V and 0 bases at J; junction bases unmatched: 6. This CDR3 spans 16 amino acids. The germline V gene encodes CDR1 SQVTM and CDR2 ANQGSEA. Here the CDR3 reads CSVETGQESNTGELFF. The CDR3, as DNA: TGCAGCGTTGAGACGGGACAGGAATCGAACACCGGGGAGCTGTTTTTT.

This clonotype came up many times. The chain couples TRBV29-1 to TRBJ2-1, with 10 bases matching TRBD2. V lost 7 bases, J lost 4 bases, and 7 bases stayed unmatched. CDR1 and CDR2 (germline): SQVTM, ANQGSEA. This CDR3 comprises 14 residues. As DNA, the CDR3 is TGCAGCGCCGCCGGGACTAGCGCGTACAATGAGCAGTTCTTC. Its protein product is CSAAGTSAYNEQFF.

This clonotype was recorded a few times. This chain joins TRBV5-1 and TRBJ1-1; D uncertain. Trimming took 0 bases from V and 8 from J, leaving 20 bases between them. This CDR3 comprises 16 residues. Germline V lookup: CDR1 SGHRS, CDR2 YFSETQ. This chain's CDR3 is CASSLEVVGSWREAFF. The CDR3 DNA reads as TGCGCCAGCAGCTTGGAGGTAGTAGGCAGTTGGCGCGAAGCTTTCTTT.

The chain couples TRBV4-2 to TRBJ2-4, with TRBD2 identical over 9 bases. This CDR3 has 19 amino acids. Germline V gene data show CDR1 as LGHNA and CDR2 as YNFKEQ. Trimming at V came to 5 bases and at J to 1 base, leaving 15 bases not matched to a gene. For the CDR3, the DNA is TGTGCCAGCAGCTACAGGCGGGAGGGCCTATTAGGGGCCAAAAACATTCAGTACTTC. Translation: CASSYRREGLLGAKNIQYF.

In this sample, this clonotype turned up many times. This sequence joins TRBV28 and TRBJ2-2, with D perhaps given as TRBD1 or TRBD2 (5 bases each). The germline V and J ends were trimmed by 6 bases and 7 bases, with 15 bases remaining between them. CDR1 is MDHEN, CDR2 SYDVKM, per germline. The CDR3 is 14 residues long. The CDR3, as DNA: TGTGCCAGCAGCTTAAGGGACGCCGGCGGGGAGCTGTTTTTT. Translating gives CASSLRDAGGELFF.

Remarks on this clonotype: The final CDR3 position lacks the conserved phenylalanine or tryptophan, pointing to a likely read error. This chain links TRBV27 with TRBJ2-4; D ambiguous. The CDR3 extends over 13 amino acids. The germline V gene encodes CDR1 MNHEY and CDR2 SMNVEV (reference sequence). The CDR3 nucleotides are TGTCCCGTGAAAGGTCTCCCCAAAAACATTCAGTACTCC. Translating gives CPVKGLPKNIQYS.

There are many counts of this clonotype. V gene TRBV4-3 combines with J gene TRBJ2-7; maybe TRBD1 (5 bases). Per germline, CDR1 LGHNA and CDR2 YSLEER. The CDR3 has 14 amino acids. V dropped 0 bases and J dropped 2 bases, with 8 bases sitting between them. DNA for the CDR3: TGCGCCAGCAGCCAAGACAGGGCCACCTACGAGCAGTACTTC. Residues: CASSQDRATYEQYF.

This chain joins TRBV27 and TRBJ1-2; 7 positions agree with TRBD1. Germline V gene lookup returns CDR1 MNHEY and CDR2 SMNVEV (reference sequence). Unmatched junction bases numbered 7, after V lost 2 bases and J lost 4 bases. The CDR3 covers 15 residues. The CDR3 sequence is CASSLRTGLRYGYTF. The CDR3 nucleotides read TGTGCCAGCAGTTTACGGACAGGCCTACGCTATGGCTACACCTTC.

The table lists this clonotype with many counts. The J gene is TRBJ1-4, the V gene TRBV14; the D is unclear. The CDR3 is 15 residues long. Germline V gene data show CDR1 as SGHDN and CDR2 as FVKESK. V lost 0 bases and J 6 bases, leaving 11 bases between the germline ends. DNA for the CDR3: TGTGCCAGCAGCCAAGATAGCGGGATCGATGAAAAACTGTTTTTT. Amino acids: CASSQDSGIDEKLFF.

In its sample, this clonotype was seen many times. The rearrangement links TRBV4-1 to TRBJ1-1; 7 bases line up with TRBD1. The V and J ends lost 1 base and 6 bases, in that order; junction bases with no gene match: 8. The CDR3 extends over 15 amino acids. Looked up from germline, CDR1 is MGHRA and CDR2 is YSYEKL. The CDR3 DNA reads as TGCGCCAGCAGCCAAGTCAGGGGGGCTAGGGCTGAAGCTTTCTTT. It yields the protein CASSQVRGARAEAFF.

The count of this clonotype is one. Being one base from a much bigger clone, this may be a read error. The chain combines TRBV6-4 with TRBJ1-1; 8 bases map to TRBD1. The germline V gene encodes CDR1 MRHNA and CDR2 SNTAGT. This CDR3 spans 14 amino acids. The CDR3 is CASSWTGPDLEALF. The CDR3 region has the DNA TGTGCCAGCAGTTGGACAGGGCCTGATCTTGAAGCTCTCTTT.

Ten or more counts support this clonotype. The chain joins TRBV7-2 to TRBJ2-7; D gene unclear. The V end lost 3 bases, the J end lost 0 bases, and 18 bases lay between the germline ends. The CDR3 loop spans 17 amino acids. Germline CDR1 SGHTA, CDR2 FQGNSA. CDR3 loop: CASSFYHVPRNSYEQYF. The CDR3 DNA sequence: TGTGCCAGCAGCTTTTATCATGTGCCCAGGAACTCCTACGAGCAGTACTTC.

The chain links TRBV12-3 or TRBV12-4 to TRBJ1-6; 7 nucleotides align to TRBD1. CDR3 size: 18 residues. Trimming took 5 bases from V and 3 from J; bases not matched to a gene: 13. CDR3 in DNA: TGTGCCAGCAGTGGACAGGAACTAAAGTCCCACTATAATTCACCCCTCCACTTT. Translation: CASSGQELKSHYNSPLHF.

This clonotype was picked up a small number of times. The chain links TRBV7-8 to TRBJ2-5; maybe TRBD1 (7 bases). Germline assignment: CDR1 SGHVS and CDR2 FQNEAQ. The CDR3 totals 15 residues. Trimming cost V 2 bases and J 5 bases, with 15 bases left between them. DNA of the CDR3: TGTGCCAGCAGCTTATCATCAGGGGGGCAGGAGACCCAGTACTTC. Translation gives CASSLSSGGQETQYF.

This chain joins TRBV7-9 and TRBJ2-3; 7 bases line up with TRBD2. This CDR3 has 17 amino acids. Unmatched junction bases numbered 11, after V lost 4 bases and J lost 1 base. Germline V gives CDR1 SEHNR, CDR2 FQNEAQ (reference sequence). The CDR3, as DNA: TGTGCCAGCAGCTCCCTGGCGGGGGATTGGGGCACAGATACGCAGTATTTT. This encodes CASSSLAGDWGTDTQYF.

Comments on this clonotype: This clone may be a read error of a much larger clone one base away. The rearrangement uses TRBV7-9 and TRBJ1-1, with D hard to call. From germline, CDR1 is SEHNR and CDR2 FQNEAQ (reference sequence). V was clipped by 1 base and J by 4 bases, with 10 bases between them. CDR3 length: 14 amino acids. CDR3 DNA: TGTGCCAGCAGCTTAGTTGTAGAGAGCACTGAAGCTTTCTTT. Encoded protein: CASSLVVESTEAFF.

The rearrangement joins TRBV27 to TRBJ2-7; D remains ambiguous. Germline CDR1 is MNHEY and CDR2 is SMNVEV (reference sequence). V dropped 3 bases and J dropped 3 bases, with 15 bases sitting between them. This CDR3 is 15 amino acids long. CDR3 coding DNA: TGTGCCAGCAGTTTTAGGTCCGGCCCCATCTACGAGCAGTACTTC. Protein product: CASSFRSGPIYEQYF.

A word on this clonotype: A much more abundant neighbour one base away suggests this may be a read error. The gene calls are TRBV12-3 or TRBV12-4 and TRBJ2-1, with D perhaps TRBD1 (5 bases). The CDR3 consists of 13 residues. The CDR3 spells CASSSPDTNELFF. DNA for the CDR3: TGTGCCAGCAGCTCTCCGGACACAAATGAGCTGTTCTTC.

This clonotype has just one count. With a much larger clone just one base away, this may be a read error. This chain uses TRBV2 with TRBJ1-4, with D unresolved. The CDR3 is 13 amino acids. Germline lookup yields CDR1 SNHLY and CDR2 FYNNEI. The CDR3 reads CAGRNALDEKLFF. CDR3 coding DNA: TGTGCCGGCAGGAACGCCCTAGATGAAAAACTGTTTTTT.

With respect to this clonotype: It may be a read error: a sequence one base away is much more abundant. This rearrangement joins TRBV7-9 to TRBJ1-1; D ambiguous. Germline V CDR1 and CDR2: SEHNR, FQNEAQ (reference sequence). The ends were cut back, 5 bases at V and 4 bases at J, with 14 bases in the middle. This CDR3 spans 14 amino acids. The CDR3 DNA sequence: TGTGCCAGCAGCCCCGGGCTGCTGAGCACTGAAGCTTTCTTT. Amino acid sequence: CASSPGLLSTEAFF.

This clonotype has at least ten counts. The chain is built from TRBV13 and TRBJ2-3, with D possibly being TRBD2 (5 bases). In germline, CDR1 is PRHDT, CDR2 FYEKMQ (reference sequence). The CDR3 runs to 14 residues. Trimming removed 0 bases at V and 7 bases at J, with 11 bases between. The CDR3 reads CASSLGLAAYTQYF. The DNA of the CDR3 is TGTGCCAGCAGCTTAGGTCTAGCAGCCTATACGCAGTATTTT.